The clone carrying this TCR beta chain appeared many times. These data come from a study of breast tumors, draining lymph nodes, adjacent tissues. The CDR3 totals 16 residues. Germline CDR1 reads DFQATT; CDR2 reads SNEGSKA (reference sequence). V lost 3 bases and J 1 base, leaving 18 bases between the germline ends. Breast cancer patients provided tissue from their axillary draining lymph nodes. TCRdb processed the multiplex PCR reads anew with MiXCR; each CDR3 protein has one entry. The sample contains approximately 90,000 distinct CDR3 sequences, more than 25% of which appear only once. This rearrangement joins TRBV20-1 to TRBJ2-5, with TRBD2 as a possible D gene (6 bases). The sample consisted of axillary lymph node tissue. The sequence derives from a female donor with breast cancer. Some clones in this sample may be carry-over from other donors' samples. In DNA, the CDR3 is TGCAGTGCTAGGCCCCTTAGCGGAGGGACCCAAGAGACCCAGTACTTC. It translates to CSARPLSGGTQETQYF.